Listed below are T cell receptor beta chains from one sample, sequenced in a study of STAT3 mutations in large granular lymphocyte leukemia. The assay was immunoSEQ multiplex PCR, and TCRdb's table has in-frame clones only and misses some. The sample holds 10,000 or so clones, approximately 87% seen once. The sample consisted of peripheral blood mononuclear cells. Receptors were obtained from a man at least 80 years old with T-cell large granular lymphocyte leukemia. Some clones in this sample may be carry-over from other donors' samples. Both conserved end residues are part of each CDR3. A D gene is named only where the DNA matches it firmly. Clone size is shown for a subset of rows, as once, few, many or a class of expanded clone.

CDR3aa: CASSLTGTGFYEQYF
CDR3nt: TGCGCCAGCAGCTTGACCGGGACAGGCTTCTACGAGCAGTACTTC
v_gene: TRBV5-1
j_gene: TRBJ2-7
d_gene: TRBD1
abundance: NA

CDR3aa: CASALDSPSYEQYF
CDR3nt: TGTGCTAGTGCCTTAGACAGTCCCTCCTACGAGCAGTACTTC
v_gene: TRBV12-5
j_gene: TRBJ2-7
d_gene: NA
abundance: NA

CDR3aa: CASSTGQGSYGYTF
CDR3nt: TGTGCCAGCAGCACCGGACAGGGTAGTTATGGCTACACCTTC
v_gene: TRBV11-2
j_gene: TRBJ1-2
d_gene: TRBD1
abundance: NA

CDR3aa: CASSQAGANYGYTF
CDR3nt: TGTGCCAGCAGCCAAGCGGGAGCTAACTATGGCTACACCTTC
v_gene: TRBV4-2
j_gene: TRBJ1-2
d_gene: NA
abundance: NA

CDR3aa: CASSLVDRGGPRETQYF
CDR3nt: TGTGCCAGCAGCTTGGTTGATCGGGGGGGCCCTAGGGAGACCCAGTACTTC
v_gene: TRBV5-5
j_gene: TRBJ2-5
d_gene: TRBD2
abundance: NA

CDR3aa: CASSSLAGGYEQYF
CDR3nt: TGTGCCAGTAGTTCGCTAGCGGGAGGCTACGAGCAGTACTTC
v_gene: TRBV19
j_gene: TRBJ2-7
d_gene: TRBD2
abundance: once

CDR3aa: CASSLWNTGELFF
CDR3nt: TGTGCCAGCAGCTTATGGAACACCGGGGAGCTGTTTTTT
v_gene: TRBV13
j_gene: TRBJ2-2
d_gene: NA
abundance: NA

CDR3aa: CASSEGARGQGETQYF
CDR3nt: TGTGCCAGCAGTGAGGGCGCCCGGGGGCAGGGAGAGACCCAGTACTTC
v_gene: TRBV25-1
j_gene: TRBJ2-5
d_gene: NA
abundance: NA

CDR3aa: CASSQAVAPGYEQYF
CDR3nt: TGTGCCAGCAGTCAGGCCGTGGCCCCGGGCTACGAGCAGTACTTC
v_gene: TRBV6-5
j_gene: TRBJ2-7
d_gene: NA
abundance: NA

CDR3aa: CASSFRSGGSDTQYF
CDR3nt: TGCGCCAGCAGCTTTAGAAGCGGGGGATCAGATACGCAGTATTTT
v_gene: TRBV5-1
j_gene: TRBJ2-3
d_gene: TRBD2
abundance: NA

CDR3aa: CASSFHTGEQYF
CDR3nt: TGTGCCAGCAGCTTCCACACAGGGGAGCAGTACTTC
v_gene: TRBV11-2
j_gene: TRBJ2-7
d_gene: NA
abundance: NA

CDR3aa: CASMGNTEAFF
CDR3nt: TGTGCCAGCATGGGGAACACTGAAGCTTTCTTT
v_gene: TRBV25-1
j_gene: TRBJ1-1
d_gene: NA
abundance: NA

CDR3aa: CAWSKTSGYETQYF
CDR3nt: TGTGCCTGGAGTAAGACTAGCGGGTACGAGACCCAGTACTTC
v_gene: TRBV30
j_gene: TRBJ2-5
d_gene: TRBD2
abundance: NA

CDR3aa: CASSQGQAYGYTF
CDR3nt: TGTGCCAGCTCCCAGGGACAGGCGTATGGCTACACCTTC
v_gene: TRBV18
j_gene: TRBJ1-2
d_gene: TRBD1
abundance: NA